This T cell receptor beta chain comes out of a study of blood T cell repertoires in COVID-19. The overall study: Acute and convalescent COVID-19 samples came from the United States, Italy and Spain.

In the original analysis: Amplification from reference gene primers served as the basis for estimated nucleated cell counts. Clones were sequenced by immunoSEQ multiplex PCR, and TCRdb holds only the in-frame ones, with some missing. From that table come the V and J calls and clone size; the DNA was used to work out D and trimming. The sample has around 400,000 clones, approximately 88% seen once. This clone was seen repeatedly, ten times or more. The CDR3 contains 14 residues. Trimming stripped 1 base from V and 8 bases from J, with 11 bases between. Germline V lookup: CDR1 LNHDA, CDR2 SQIVND (reference sequence).

The TCR was taken from a man aged 35-49 years with acute or convalescent COVID-19. This chain links TRBV19 with TRBJ1-4, with TRBD1 as a possible D gene (5 bases). The source material was peripheral blood. The CDR3 here is CASSIGRVNEKLFF. The CDR3 coding sequence is TGTGCCAGTAGTATAGGCAGGGTGAACGAAAAACTGTTTTTT.